The subject of this entry is one T cell receptor (beta chain). These data are taken from a study of blood T cells in healthy people across ages. The CDR3 extends over 16 amino acids. J lost 10 bases, V lost 4 bases, and 15 bases had no gene match. The V gene's germline CDR1 is SNHLY and CDR2 FYNNEI. Alongside a J-beta primer mix, a sample-barcoded 5' primer served in a second PCR lasting about 7 to 11 cycles. The template-switch adaptor, which had 12 random nucleotides, put a tag on each cDNA molecule. MiXCR, run by TCRdb on the 5' RACE reads, gives a single entry per CDR3 protein. The sample includes approximately 780,000 distinct CDR3 sequences, under 30% seen only once; the top ten take about 3%. The sample was also linked to a second study, of T cells of mothers and their children.

The sequenced sample consisted of blood. This receptor was identified in a boy younger than 18 in good health. V usage is TRBV2 and J usage is TRBJ2-1; 8 bases are a match to TRBD1. In DNA, the CDR3 is TGTGCCAGCAGTGCACCCTCGACAGGGGTAGGTAAGGAGCAGTTCTTC. Translation gives CASSAPSTGVGKEQFF.